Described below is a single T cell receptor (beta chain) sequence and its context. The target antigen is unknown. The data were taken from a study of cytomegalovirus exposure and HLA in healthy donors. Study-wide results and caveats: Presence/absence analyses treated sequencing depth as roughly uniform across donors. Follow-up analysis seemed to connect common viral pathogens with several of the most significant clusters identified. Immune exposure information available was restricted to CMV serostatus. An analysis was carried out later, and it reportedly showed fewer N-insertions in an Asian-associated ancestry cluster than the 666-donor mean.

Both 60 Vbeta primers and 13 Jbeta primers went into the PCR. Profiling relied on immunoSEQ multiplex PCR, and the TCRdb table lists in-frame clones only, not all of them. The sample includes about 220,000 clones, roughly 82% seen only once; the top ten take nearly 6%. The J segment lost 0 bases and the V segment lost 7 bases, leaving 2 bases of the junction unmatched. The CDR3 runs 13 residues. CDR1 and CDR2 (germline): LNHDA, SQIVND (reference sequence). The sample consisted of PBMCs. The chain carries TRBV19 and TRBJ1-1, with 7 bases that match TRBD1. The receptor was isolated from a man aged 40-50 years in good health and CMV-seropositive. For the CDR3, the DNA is TGTGCCAGTAACAGGGGCATGAACACTGAAGCTTTCTTT. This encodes CASNRGMNTEAFF. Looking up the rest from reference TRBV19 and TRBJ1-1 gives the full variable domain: DGGITQSPKYLFRKEGQNVTLSCEQNLNHDAMYWYRQDPGQGLRLIYYSQIVNDFQKGDIAEGYSVSREKKESFPLTVTSAQKNPTAFYLCASNRGMNTEAFFGQGTRLTVV.